This TCR beta chain was identified in a study of breast tumors, draining lymph nodes, adjacent tissues (dated by TCRdb to 2016 to 2017). In the study overall: Breast cancer patients provided tumor, adjacent nontumor tissue and axillary lymph nodes, and the study compared the TCR beta repertoires across these three sources. The study aimed to assess the relationships and possible T-cell exchange between tumor, surrounding tissue and draining lymph node repertoires in human breast cancer. The full study reports these points: The conclusion that tumor T cells originate in lymph nodes was presented as consistent with a hypothesis rather than as directly demonstrated. The similarity between tumor and nontumor tissue repertoires was significantly greater in luminal-like breast cancer than in basal-like breast cancer. Tumors showed preferential V and J gene usage, and their T-cell repertoire diversity fell below that of lymph nodes yet above that of nontumor tissue. The data were judged consistent with most tumor T cells deriving from the lymph node and then expanding within tumor tissue.

The axillary draining lymph nodes of breast cancer patients were the source of the lymph node samples. This clonotype was detected ten times or more. The specificity of this receptor is unknown. Base qualities were left out, and no much larger clone turns up one base away. The listed sequencing device is Illumina HiSeq 2000. TCR beta chain libraries were generated by multiplex PCR amplification. The amplified TCR beta chain products were analyzed by high-throughput sequencing. TCRdb took the public reads, trimmed them with fastp at Q25, ran MiXCR for clone calling and kept in-frame beta chains. Duplicate CDR3 protein sequences are folded into a single record with the most common DNA and genes. The sample includes 80,000 to 130,000 distinct CDR3 sequences, with less than 25% observed a single time. The ten biggest clones cover 1% to 1.5% of the sample. Via the germline V gene, CDR1 is LGHNA and CDR2 YNFKEQ. The junction shows trimming of 2 bases on V and 4 bases on J, and the gene matches do not reach 20 bases of it. The CDR3, from cysteine to phenylalanine, totals 20 residues. The entry retains the CDR3 DNA only, 60 bases that are in frame from base 1.

Sample: axillary lymph node tissue. The TCR sequence derives from a female donor with breast cancer. Some clones in this sample may be carry-over from other donors' samples. Rearrangement joined TRBV4-2 to TRBJ1-3, with TRBD1 matching 7 junction bases. The DNA sequence reads TGTGCCAGCAGCCAAACCAATGTATACTTCCAGGGGGAAGTCGGAAACACCATATATTTT. The encoded protein is CASSQTNVYFQGEVGNTIYF.